This is a list of T cell receptor beta chains from one sample in a study of response to subunit inactivated influenza vaccine. A single record per CDR3 protein comes from TCRdb applying MiXCR to the RT-PCR reads. The table has 700,000 to 800,000 distinct CDR3 sequences, about 18% seen once. The sample here was PBMCs from blood, taken 4 to 6 days after vaccination. The receptors here all came from a man aged 45 to 65 who received an inactivated influenza vaccine. CDR3s include the opening cysteine and the closing phenylalanine or tryptophan. Fields, in order: clone size, J gene, V gene, D gene, CDR3 DNA, CDR3 protein. The D gene is left open where the match is weak. Not all rows give a size; the values are once, few, many and, for expanded clones, a class.

few TRBJ2-3 TRBV24-1 . TGTGCCACCAGTGATCCCTCGGGTACAGATACGCAGTATTTT CATSDPSGTDTQYF
. TRBJ2-1 TRBV24-1 TRBD2 TGTGCCACCAGTGACCAGCGGGAATACAATGAGCAGTTCTTC CATSDQREYNEQFF
. TRBJ1-1 TRBV6-2/TRBV6-3 TRBD1 TGTGCCAGCAGTGATACAGGGGTGGCTGAAGCTTTCTTT CASSDTGVAEAFF
. TRBJ2-1 TRBV20-1 TRBD2 TGCAGTGCCAGACGCCTAGCGGAATACAATGAGCAGTTCTTC CSARRLAEYNEQFF
. TRBJ2-3 TRBV4-1 TRBD2 TGCGCCAGCAGCCAAGTATACGCGGGAGAGACAGATACGCAGTATTTT CASSQVYAGETDTQYF
once TRBJ1-4 TRBV12-3/TRBV12-4 TRBD1 TGTGCCAGCAGTTCCATCCAGGGGGCTTGGGAAAAACTGTTTTTT CASSSIQGAWEKLFF
. TRBJ1-2 TRBV2 TRBD1 TGTGCCAGCATGGATGGACAGGCGTTCTGGAATGGCTACACCTTC CASMDGQAFWNGYTF
few TRBJ2-1 TRBV7-3 TRBD2 TGTGCCAGCAGCCCGACTAGCGGCAATGAGCAGTTCTTC CASSPTSGNEQFF
few TRBJ2-7 TRBV2 . TGTGCCAGCAGTGGGGAGGACACGAACTACGAGCAGTACTTC CASSGEDTNYEQYF
once TRBJ2-2 TRBV7-9 TRBD2 TGTGCCAGCAGCTTTGGTAGCGGGAGGGGCACCGGGGAGCTGTTTTTT CASSFGSGRGTGELFF